This TCR beta chain was identified during a study of cytomegalovirus exposure and HLA in healthy donors. On the study more broadly: HLA-typed donors were the source of approximately 88 million unique TCRs, which an early data release held. Study-wide results and limits: In a later analysis, common viral pathogens appeared linked to several of the most significant clusters. Roughly uniform depth of sequencing across donors was assumed in presence/absence analyses. Among immune exposure information, only CMV serostatus was available.

A word on this clone: Its target is unknown.

CDR1 GTSNPN and CDR2 SVGIG come from the germline V gene (reference sequence). Trimming cost V 2 bases and J 5 bases, with 11 bases left between them. The CDR3 runs 13 residues. PCR employed 60 Vbeta and 13 Jbeta primers. The repertoire was sequenced with immunoSEQ multiplex PCR; TCRdb's copy has only in-frame clones and lacks some. The sample has roughly 230,000 clones; around four fifths are singletons. The rearrangement links TRBV30 to TRBJ2-3, with D hard to call. Sequencing was performed on PBMCs. The TCR was taken from a boy younger than 18 in good health and CMV-seronegative. The CDR3 loop reads CAWSLTSGDTQYF. The CDR3 nucleotides read TGTGCCTGGAGTCTCACCTCCGGAGATACGCAGTATTTT.